This T cell receptor beta chain was observed in a study of blood T cells in healthy people across ages. Findings and caveats of the study: Diversity was higher, and naive CD4+ cells more numerous, in long-lived donors than in aged donors. Any changes in expanded clonotypes were possibly confounded, as donor CMV status remained unknown. Researchers said unsorted PBMCs prevented a conclusive naive versus antigen-experienced comparison.

From germline, CDR1 is LGHDT and CDR2 YNNKEL (reference sequence). CDR3 length: 15 residues. V lost 1 base and J lost 7, with 14 bases in between. The authors ran a second PCR of 7 to 11 cycles using a sample-barcoded 5' primer and a J-beta primer mix. TCRdb processed the 5' RACE reads anew with MiXCR; each CDR3 protein has one entry. This table holds approximately 810,000 distinct CDR3 sequences, 29% found once. In its sample, this clonotype was seen many times. The target antigen is unknown. This receptor was taken from a woman older than 75 in good health. The V call is TRBV3-1, the J call TRBJ2-4; D may be TRBD1 (5 bases). The sample comprised blood. The CDR3 here is CASSQGQGQGNIQYF. The CDR3 region has the DNA TGTGCCAGCAGCCAAGGTCAGGGTCAGGGTAACATTCAGTACTTC.